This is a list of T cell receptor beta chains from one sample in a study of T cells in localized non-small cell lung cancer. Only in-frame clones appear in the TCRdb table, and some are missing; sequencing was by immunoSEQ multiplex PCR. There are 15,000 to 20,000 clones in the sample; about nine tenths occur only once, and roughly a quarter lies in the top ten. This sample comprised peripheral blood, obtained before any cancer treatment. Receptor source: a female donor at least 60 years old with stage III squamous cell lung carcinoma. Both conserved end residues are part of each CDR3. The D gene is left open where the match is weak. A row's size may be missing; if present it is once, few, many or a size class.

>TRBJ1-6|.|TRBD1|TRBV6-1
TGTGCCAGCGCGAGACAGGGTGGCTATAATTCACCCCTCCACTTT
CASARQGGYNSPLHF
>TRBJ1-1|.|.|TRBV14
TGTGCCAGCAGCCACGGACTGATCACTGAAGCTTTCTTT
CASSHGLITEAFF
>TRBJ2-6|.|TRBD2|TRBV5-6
TGTGCCAGCAGCTTCCGACGACTAGCGGGAGTTGGGGCCAACGTCCTGACTTTC
CASSFRRLAGVGANVLTF
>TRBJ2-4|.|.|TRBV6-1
TGTGCCAGCAGTGTTCGTTGGGGAGAAGCCAAAAACATTCAGTACTTC
CASSVRWGEAKNIQYF
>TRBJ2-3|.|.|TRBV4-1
TGCGCCAGCAGCCAAGCCGTGACAGGCACAGATACGCAGTATTTT
CASSQAVTGTDTQYF
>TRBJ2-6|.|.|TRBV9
TGTGCCAGCAGCACCGGGGCCTCTGGGGCCAACGTCCTGACTTTC
CASSTGASGANVLTF
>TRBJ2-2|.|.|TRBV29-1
TGCAGCGCAACTTCCATAGGGGGAACTTGGGGGGAGCTGTTTTTT
CSATSIGGTWGELFF
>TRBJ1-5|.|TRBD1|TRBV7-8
TGTGCCAGCAGCCTAGGTTCCGGGACAGGGGGAAATCAGCCCCAGCATTTT
CASSLGSGTGGNQPQHF
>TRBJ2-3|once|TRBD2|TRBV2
TGTGCCAGTGGGACTAGCGGGGGAGGAACAGATACGCAGTATTTT
CASGTSGGGTDTQYF
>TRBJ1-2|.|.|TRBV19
TGTGCCAGTAGTATAGAAGGGACGGCCTATGGCTACACCTTC
CASSIEGTAYGYTF
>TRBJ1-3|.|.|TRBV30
TGTGCCTGGAGTGTGGCCGGTGGAAACACCATATATTTT
CAWSVAGGNTIYF
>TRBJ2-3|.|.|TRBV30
TGTGCCTGGAGTCTCGGTAGCGATTTCACAGATACGCAGTATTTT
CAWSLGSDFTDTQYF
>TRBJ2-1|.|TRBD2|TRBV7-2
TGTGCCAGCAGCTTAGTAAGCGGGAGCTCCTACAATGAGCAGTTCTTC
CASSLVSGSSYNEQFF
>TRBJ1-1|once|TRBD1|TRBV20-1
TGCAGTGCTTGGACAGGGTTTGAAGCTTTCTTT
CSAWTGFEAFF
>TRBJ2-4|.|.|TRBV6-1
TGTGCCAGCAGTGAAGCCCCCAGCATGGCCTTCCTAGCCAAAAACATTCAGTACTTC
CASSEAPSMAFLAKNIQYF
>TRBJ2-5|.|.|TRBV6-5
TGTGCCAGCAGTTACAGGGGGGAGGGGGAGACCCAGTACTTC
CASSYRGEGETQYF
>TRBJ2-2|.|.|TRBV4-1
TGCGCCAGCAGCCAAGTGTTAGGAAGTGGCGGGGAGCTGTTTTTT
CASSQVLGSGGELFF
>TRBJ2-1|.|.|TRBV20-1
TGCAGTGCCGGGCGAGGTAATGAGCAGTTCTTC
CSAGRGNEQFF
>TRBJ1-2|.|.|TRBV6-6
TGTGCCAGCGCGACTGGGACTTATGGCTACACCTTC
CASATGTYGYTF
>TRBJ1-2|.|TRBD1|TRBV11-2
TGTGCCAGCAGCTTAGCCCCCAACGCCCGGGACAGGGGAGGTGGCTACACCTTC
CASSLAPNARDRGGGYTF
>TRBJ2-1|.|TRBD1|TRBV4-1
TGCGCCAGCAGCCAATTGACAGGGGGCAATGAGCAGTTCTTC
CASSQLTGGNEQFF
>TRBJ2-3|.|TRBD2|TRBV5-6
TGTGCCAGCAGCTTTGCGGGAGTCGAGAGAGCAGATACGCAGTATTTT
CASSFAGVERADTQYF
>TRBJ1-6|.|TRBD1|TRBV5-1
TGCGCCAGCAGCGCCGGACAGGAGAATTCACCCCTCCACTTT
CASSAGQENSPLHF
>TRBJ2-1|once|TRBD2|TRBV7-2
TGTGCCAGCAGCTTAGTTAGCGGGAGGGCTTACAATGAGCAGTTCTTC
CASSLVSGRAYNEQFF
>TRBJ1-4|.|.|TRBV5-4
TGTGCCAGCAGCTTACAAGGGGGGAATGAAAAACTGTTTTTT
CASSLQGGNEKLFF
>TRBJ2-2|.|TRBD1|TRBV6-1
TGTGCCAGCAGTGTCATCGGGACAGGGGGCACCGGGGAGCTGTTTTTT
CASSVIGTGGTGELFF
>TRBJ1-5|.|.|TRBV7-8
TGTGCCAGCAGCTTCCGCGGCGGCTATAGCAATCAGCCCCAGCATTTT
CASSFRGGYSNQPQHF
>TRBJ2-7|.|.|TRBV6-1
TGTGCCATAGCGCCGGACAGTTCCTACGAGCAGTACTTC
CAIAPDSSYEQYF
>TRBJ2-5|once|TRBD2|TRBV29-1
TGCAGCGTTCGGACTAGCGGGCCCCAAGAGACCCAGTACTTC
CSVRTSGPQETQYF
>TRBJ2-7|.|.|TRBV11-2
TGTGCCAGCAGCTCCGGGTCGAGGGCTGTGGAAAGGGGCGAGCAGTACTTC
CASSSGSRAVERGEQYF
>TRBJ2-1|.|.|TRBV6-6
TGTGCCAGCAGTTCGAACCCAGAGGTGGGCGAGCAGTTCTTC
CASSSNPEVGEQFF
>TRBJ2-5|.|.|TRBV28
TGTGCCAGCAGTTTGGACCCAACCCTCTCTACCCAGTACTTC
CASSLDPTLSTQYF
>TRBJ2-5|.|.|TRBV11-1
TGTGCCAGCAGAAAACGGGAGACGGGCCAAGAGACCCAGTACTTC
CASRKRETGQETQYF
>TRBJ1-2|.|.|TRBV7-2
TGTGCCAGCAGCTTAGGCAGATACTATGGCTACACCTTC
CASSLGRYYGYTF
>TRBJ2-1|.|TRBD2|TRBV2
TGTGCCAGCAGTGGCCCCGGGACTAGCCCCAATGAGCAGTTCTTC
CASSGPGTSPNEQFF
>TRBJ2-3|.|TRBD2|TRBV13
TGTGCCAGCAGCCGCGGGACTAGCGGGAGCCCCCAAGATACGCAGTATTTT
CASSRGTSGSPQDTQYF
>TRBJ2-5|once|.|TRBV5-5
TGTGCCAGCAACATTCCATCCGAGACCCAGTACTTC
CASNIPSETQYF